These T cell receptor beta chains were read from a single sample in a study of blood T cells in healthy people across ages. TCRdb analysed the 5' RACE reads with MiXCR anew, one entry per CDR3 protein. This sample yields about 780,000 distinct CDR3 sequences, of which around half are seen a single time; 15% to 20% belongs to the top ten. Sequenced material: blood. All receptors come from a man older than 75 in good health. Each CDR3 is given with its conserved first and last residue. The order of the fields is CDR3 DNA, CDR3 protein, J gene, V gene, D gene, clone size. D genes are given only for firm matches. Only part of the rows carry a size: once, few, many, or a class if the clone is expanded.

TGTGCCAGCTCACCACAAGCCAGGGGACAAGAGACCCAGTACTTC	CASSPQARGQETQYF	TRBJ2-5	TRBV18	-	many
TGTGCCAGCACAGGGGGCCGTTCCTATGGCTACACCTTC	CASTGGRSYGYTF	TRBJ1-2	TRBV2	TRBD1	-
TGTGCCAGCAGTTTAATAGCGGGAGGGTCCTACAATGAGCAGTACTTC	CASSLIAGGSYNEQYF	TRBJ2-7	TRBV28	TRBD2	-
TGCAGCGTCATACTCGGACTAGCTGGTAATGAGCAGTACTTC	CSVILGLAGNEQYF	TRBJ2-5	TRBV29-1	TRBD2	once
TGTGCCAGCAGCTGGGTAGACAGGGTTAACACTGAAGCTTTCTTT	CASSWVDRVNTEAFF	TRBJ1-1	TRBV7-9	TRBD1	-
TGCAGTGCTAGAGCACATACCGGGACTAGCAGTGTGCAGTTCTTC	CSARAHTGTSSVQFF	TRBJ2-1	TRBV20-1	TRBD2	-
TGTGCCAGCACGACAGGGCCCTACGAGCAGTACTTC	CASTTGPYEQYF	TRBJ2-7	TRBV21-1	-	-
TGTGCCAGCAGCCGTTCCCGGGGCAATCAGCCCCAGCATTTT	CASSRSRGNQPQHF	TRBJ1-5	TRBV12-3/TRBV12-4	-	-
TGTGCCAGCAGCCAAGTGCTAGCGAGCAATGAGCAGTTCTTC	CASSQVLASNEQFF	TRBJ2-1	TRBV14	-	-
TGCAGTGCTGTAGAGACAGTCCTTAATCAGCCCCAGCATTTT	CSAVETVLNQPQHF	TRBJ1-5	TRBV20-1	-	-
TGTGCCAGCAGGATGAGGGGGGGAGAGACCCAGTACTTC	CASRMRGGETQYF	TRBJ2-5	TRBV27	-	-
TGTGCCAGCAGCTCCCGGACAGGGGTAGACGAGCAGTACTTC	CASSSRTGVDEQYF	TRBJ2-7	TRBV7-3	TRBD1	few
TGTGCCATCAGACGGGACAGCCGCGAGCAGTACTTC	CAIRRDSREQYF	TRBJ2-7	TRBV10-3	TRBD1	-
TGTGCCAGCAGTTCCGGGTCTTTCTCCTACGAGCAGTACTTC	CASSSGSFSYEQYF	TRBJ2-7	TRBV12-3/TRBV12-4	-	-
TGTGCCAGCAGCCTAGACGTTGGCGGACCTGACAATGAGCAGTACTTC	CASSLDVGGPDNEQYF	TRBJ2-5	TRBV11-1	-	-
TGTGCCAGCAGTGAATTTGGGGACAGTGCTAACTATGGCTACACCTTC	CASSEFGDSANYGYTF	TRBJ1-2	TRBV25-1	TRBD1	-